The clone carrying this T cell receptor (beta chain) was recorded at least ten times. Its antigen is not known. The sample belongs to a study of molecular identifiers for immune sequencing clone quantification. Across the study: Within a replicate experiment, RNA obtained from either around 20,000 or 100,000 naive CD8 cells was divided into five aliquots, and four of those aliquots were then sequenced. Study-level results: It was shown that clones above 20 RNA copies held over 99% of effector molecules, but under 1% in naive cells.

TCRdb fed the PCR reads into MiXCR, producing one record per CDR3 protein. The table shows about half a million distinct CDR3 sequences, with roughly 26% occurring only once. This CDR3 comprises 17 residues. Germline V gene lookup returns CDR1 MNHEY and CDR2 SVGEGT. V lost 0 bases and J lost 3, with 15 bases in between. The receptor comes from a human donor in good health. Some libraries in this study had Jurkat cell RNA spiked in. Sequencing was carried out using naive CD8+ T cells from blood, with Jurkat cell RNA spiked in. Subset defined: FACS-sorted CD8+CD4-CCR7+CD45RA+ naive T cells. V gene TRBV6-2 or TRBV6-3 combines with J gene TRBJ2-4; the D gene is possibly TRBD1 (5 bases). The CDR3 here is CASSYSPEDSFKNIQYF. CDR3 bases: TGTGCCAGCAGTTACTCTCCTGAAGACAGCTTCAAAAACATTCAGTACTTC.